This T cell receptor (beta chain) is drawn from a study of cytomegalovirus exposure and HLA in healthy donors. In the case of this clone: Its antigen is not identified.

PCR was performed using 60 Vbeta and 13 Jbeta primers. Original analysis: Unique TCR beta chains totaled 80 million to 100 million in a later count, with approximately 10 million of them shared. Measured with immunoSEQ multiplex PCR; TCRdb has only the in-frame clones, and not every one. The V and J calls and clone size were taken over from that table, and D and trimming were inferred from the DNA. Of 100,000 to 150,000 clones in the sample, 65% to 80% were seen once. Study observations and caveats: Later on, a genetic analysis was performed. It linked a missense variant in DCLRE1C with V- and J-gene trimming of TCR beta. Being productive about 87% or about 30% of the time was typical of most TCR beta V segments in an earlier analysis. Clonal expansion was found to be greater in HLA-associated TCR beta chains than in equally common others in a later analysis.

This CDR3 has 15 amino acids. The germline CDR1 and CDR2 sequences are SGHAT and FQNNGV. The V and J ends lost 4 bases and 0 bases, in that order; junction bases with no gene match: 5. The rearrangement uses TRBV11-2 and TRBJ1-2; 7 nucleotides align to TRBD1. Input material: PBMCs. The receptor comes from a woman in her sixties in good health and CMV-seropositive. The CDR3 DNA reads TGTGCCAGCAGCTCCACAGGGACAGCTAACTATGGCTACACCTTC. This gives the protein CASSSTGTANYGYTF.